The present T cell receptor beta chain was sequenced within a study of blood T cell repertoires in COVID-19. Study-wide background: The analysed material was cDNA or gDNA that came from T cells, B-cell-depleted T cells, or PBMCs.

Clones were read by immunoSEQ multiplex PCR, and TCRdb kept only the in-frame ones, dropping some. Of roughly 120,000 clones listed, roughly 80% are singletons. This CDR3 comprises 14 residues. With 7 bases removed from V and 0 bases from J, the gap between germline ends came to 11 bases. Per germline, CDR1 LGHDT and CDR2 YNNKEL (reference sequence). This TCR derives from a man older than 75 with COVID-19, enrolled during active disease. This chain connects TRBV3-1 (or the pseudogene TRBV3-2) to TRBJ2-3; D not resolved. The sample taken for sequencing was peripheral blood. CDR3 residues: CASTPSGSTDTQYF. The CDR3 DNA sequence: TGTGCCAGCACCCCGTCGGGTAGCACAGATACGCAGTATTTT.